This T cell receptor beta chain was documented in a study of blood T cells in healthy people across ages. Trimming took 4 bases from V and 2 from J, leaving 12 bases between them. This CDR3 spans 14 amino acids. Together with a sample-barcoded 5' primer, a J-beta primer mix was included in a second PCR lasting roughly 6 to 12 cycles. TCRdb independently ran MiXCR on the 5' RACE reads; one entry per CDR3 protein. The data contain hundreds of thousands of distinct CDR3 sequences, roughly 50% of them singletons. Source material: blood. The J gene is TRBJ2-7, the V gene TRBV12-3 or TRBV12-4; TRBD1 or TRBD2 may be the D gene (5 bases each). This TCR was recovered from a man aged 55 to 70 in good health. The CDR3 here is CASSSQGVTYEQYF. The CDR3 DNA is TGTGCCAGCAGTTCGCAGGGAGTTACCTACGAGCAGTACTTC.